This record concerns one TCR beta chain sequence. The antigen is unknown. The data were taken from a study of identical twins. Study-wide results and caveats: The study found that models underestimated out-of-frame TCR alpha sharing in monozygotic twins. Excess twin sharing in beta out-of-frame sequences was weaker.

TCRdb redid the calling of the 5' RACE reads with MiXCR, one entry per CDR3 protein. The sample has hundreds of thousands of distinct CDR3 sequences, 6% to 8.5% seen once. This same sample was also taken into another study, of yellow fever vaccine responses in identical twins.

The specimen was CD8+ T cells sorted from blood. The clonotype originates from a woman between 18 and 29 years old in good health.

In DNA, the CDR3 is TGTGCCAGCAGTTGGGACAGGGGAACTGAAGCTTTCTTT. Amino acid sequence: CASSWDRGTEAFF. V gene TRBV27 combines with J gene TRBJ1-1, with 10 nucleotides matching TRBD1. This CDR3 contains 13 residues. Per the germline V gene, CDR1 is MNHEY and CDR2 is SMNVEV (reference sequence). Trimming cost V 4 bases and J 5 bases; bases outside gene matches: 1.